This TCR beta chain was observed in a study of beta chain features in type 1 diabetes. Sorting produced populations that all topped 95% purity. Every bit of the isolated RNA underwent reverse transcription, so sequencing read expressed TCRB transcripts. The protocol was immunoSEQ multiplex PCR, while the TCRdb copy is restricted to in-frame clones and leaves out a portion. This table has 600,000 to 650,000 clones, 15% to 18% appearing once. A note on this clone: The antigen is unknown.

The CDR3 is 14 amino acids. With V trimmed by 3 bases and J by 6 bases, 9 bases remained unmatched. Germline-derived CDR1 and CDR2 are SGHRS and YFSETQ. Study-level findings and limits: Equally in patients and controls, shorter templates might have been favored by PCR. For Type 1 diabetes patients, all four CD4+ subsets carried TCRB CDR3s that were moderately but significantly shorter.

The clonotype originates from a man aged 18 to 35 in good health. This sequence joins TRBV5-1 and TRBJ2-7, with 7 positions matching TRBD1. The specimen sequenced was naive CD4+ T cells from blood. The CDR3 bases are TGCGCCAGCAGCTCACAGGGGTTTAACACCGAGCAGTACTTC. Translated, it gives CASSSQGFNTEQYF.